Shown below are 22 T cell receptor beta chains from a single sample sequenced in a study of blood T cells in healthy people across ages. Sample-barcoded 5' priming and a J-beta primer mix drove a second PCR of roughly 6 to 12 cycles. One entry per CDR3 protein results from TCRdb running MiXCR on the 5' RACE reads. Of 500,000 to 550,000 distinct CDR3 sequences listed, 24% were seen once; the top ten hold just under 9%. These same data were also listed under a study on T cells of mothers and their children.

The material sequenced was blood. The receptors stem from a boy between 10 and 17 years old in good health.

This chain connects TRBV12-5 to TRBJ1-4; no definite D call. V was cut by 2 bases and J by 4 bases, with 17 bases left in between. CDR3 size: 17 residues. The germline V gene encodes CDR1 LGHNT and CDR2 FRNRAP. The CDR3 DNA reads as TGTGCTAGTGGTTTGCCTAAAGGTATCAGAGATAATGAAAAACTGTTTTTT. Protein product: CASGLPKGIRDNEKLFF.

The chain combines TRBV11-2 with TRBJ2-1; D is perhaps TRBD1 or TRBD2 (6 bases each). Per the germline V gene, CDR1 is SGHAT and CDR2 is FQNNGV. Trimming cost V 0 bases and J 5 bases, with 14 bases left between them. CDR3 size: 16 residues. The CDR3 DNA reads TGTGCCAGCAGCTTAGAATGGGGGGCAGGGAACAATGAGCAGTTCTTC. Translation: CASSLEWGAGNNEQFF.

This rearrangement joins TRBV5-6 to TRBJ2-1; TRBD2 is a possible D gene (6 bases). Germline CDR1 reads SGHDT; CDR2 reads YYEEEE. Trimming stripped 6 bases from V and 7 bases from J, with 17 bases between. The CDR3 extends over 14 amino acids. The CDR3 nucleotides read TGTGCCAGCATTTACGGGAGTTTCCCGAATGAGCAGTTCTTC. Amino acids: CASIYGSFPNEQFF. The variable domain in full, with the rest retrieved from reference TRBV5-6 and TRBJ2-1, is DAGVTQSPTHLIKTRGQQVTLRCSPKSGHDTVSWYQQALGQGPQFIFQYYEEEERQRGNFPDRFSGHQFPNYSSELNVNALLLGDSALYLCASIYGSFPNEQFFGPGTRLTVL.

This clonotype occurred a few times. This rearrangement joins TRBV5-1 to TRBJ1-4; 7 positions agree with TRBD1. The CDR3 covers 18 residues. CDR1 is SGHRS, CDR2 YFSETQ, per germline. V lost 3 bases to trimming and J lost 0 bases; unmatched junction nucleotides: 11. DNA of the CDR3: TGCGCCAGCAGCTACCGGAACAGGGGACCTGCAACTAATGAAAAACTGTTTTTT. Translating it yields CASSYRNRGPATNEKLFF.

This clonotype appeared a single time. This sequence joins TRBV12-3 or TRBV12-4 and TRBJ2-5; the match to TRBD2 covers 8 bases. This CDR3 has 13 amino acids. The trim removed 6 bases at V and 5 bases at J, leaving 5 bases unmatched. CDR3 in DNA: TGTGCCAGCAGAGGGGCTAGCGGGGAGACCCAGTACTTC. This encodes CASRGASGETQYF.

This clonotype was picked up a small number of times. The chain couples TRBV7-8 to TRBJ2-2, with 9 bases lining up with TRBD2. CDR3 length: 15 amino acids. Per germline, CDR1 SGHVS and CDR2 FQNEAQ. The J segment lost 6 bases and the V segment lost 6 bases, leaving 8 bases of the junction unmatched. CDR3 sequence reads: CASRPPSGIPGELFF. CDR3 DNA sequence: TGTGCCAGCAGACCTCCTAGCGGGATCCCCGGGGAGCTGTTTTTT. The complete variable domain, with remaining parts taken from reference TRBV7-8 and TRBJ2-2, reads GAGVSQSPRYKVAKRGQDVALRCDPISGHVSLFWYQQALGQGPEFLTYFQNEAQLDKSGLPSDRFFAERPEGSVSTLKIQRTQQEDSAVYLCASRPPSGIPGELFFGEGSRLTVL.

As regards this clonotype: At one end the junction does not follow the germline gene, possibly because of a read error. The chain recombines TRBV20-1 with TRBJ2-2; a possible D gene is TRBD1 (6 bases). The CDR3 consists of 16 residues. Germline loops: CDR1 DFQATT, CDR2 SNEGSKA (reference sequence). The CDR3 protein is CSARDNGRGDTGELFF. The CDR3 DNA is TGCAGTGCTAGAGATAACGGACGAGGGGACACCGGGGAGTTGTTTTTT.

This clonotype was seen a few times. At one of its ends the junction is not consistent with the germline gene, which may arise from a read error. The chain joins TRBV7-9 to TRBJ2-5; D tentatively fits TRBD1 or TRBD2 (5 bases each). This CDR3 contains 18 residues. Germline V CDR1 and CDR2: SEHNR, FQNEAQ (reference sequence). DNA for the CDR3: TGTGCCGGCAGCTTCCGCCGACTACAAGGGGCGCCCCAAGAGACCCAGTACTTC. It specifies CAGSFRRLQGAPQETQYF.

The V gene is TRBV6-1, the J gene TRBJ1-5; D gene unclear. This CDR3 region has 14 residues. Germline-derived CDR1 and CDR2 are MNHNS and SASEGT. The V end was cut by 2 bases, the J end by 4 bases, with 9 bases between. The CDR3 reads CASSEILGNQPQHF. DNA of the CDR3: TGTGCCAGCAGTGAAATACTAGGAAATCAGCCCCAGCATTTT.

This chain connects TRBV6-2 or TRBV6-3 to TRBJ2-5, with TRBD2 identical over 15 bases. The tail of the sequence fits TRBJ2-1 better, so the J call may be wrong. Per germline, CDR1 MNHEY and CDR2 SVGEGT. The CDR3 runs to 17 residues. CDR3 residues: CASSYPGLAGGPGEQFF. CDR3 coding DNA: TGTGCCAGCAGTTACCCTGGACTAGCGGGAGGGCCGGGTGAGCAGTTCTTC.

This clonotype has ten or more counts. The chain is built from TRBV6-5 and TRBJ2-3; D possibly corresponds to TRBD2 (7 bases). The CDR3 has 15 residues. V lost 8 bases to trimming and J lost 3 bases, with 18 bases between them. From germline, CDR1 is MNHEY and CDR2 SVGAGI. CDR3 protein: CASSLGGLETDTQYF. Written as DNA, the CDR3 is TGTGCCAGCTCCCTGGGGGGGCTGGAAACAGATACGCAGTATTTT.

The chain employs TRBV29-1 and TRBJ1-2, with 8 bases lining up with TRBD1. The CDR3 has 13 amino acids. CDR1 is SQVTM, CDR2 ANQGSEA, per germline. The V segment lost 4 bases and the J segment 4 bases; nucleotides outside the gene matches: 5. This chain's CDR3 is CSVADRDGYGYTF. DNA for the CDR3: TGCAGCGTTGCGGACAGGGATGGCTATGGCTACACCTTC.

A few counts support this clonotype. The chain couples TRBV5-6 to TRBJ2-4; 9 nucleotides align to TRBD1. V lost 7 bases, J lost 1 base, and 6 bases stayed unmatched. The CDR3 has 15 residues. CDR1 is SGHDT, CDR2 YYEEEE, per germline. CDR3 amino acids: CASLAQGAAKNIQYF. The CDR3 DNA is TGTGCCAGCCTAGCACAGGGGGCGGCCAAAAACATTCAGTACTTC.

This clonotype has ten or more counts. The chain couples TRBV7-2 to TRBJ1-5, with a tentative D call TRBD1 (6 bases). Germline V gene data show CDR1 as SGHTA and CDR2 as FQGNSA. V lost 5 bases and J 2 bases, leaving 10 bases between the germline ends. The CDR3 spans 14 residues. The CDR3 DNA reads as TGTGCCAGCAGCGTTCAGGGGCGCAATCAGCCCCAGCATTTT. Its protein product is CASSVQGRNQPQHF.

The CDR3 bases are TGCAGCGTTGGTTCCGGGACAGAGAACTACGAGCAGTACTTC. Translating it yields CSVGSGTENYEQYF. V usage is TRBV29-1 and J usage is TRBJ2-7, with 7 bases matching TRBD1. The CDR3 totals 14 residues. CDR1 is SQVTM and CDR2 is ANQGSEA in the germline V gene. V gave up 4 bases and J gave up 3 bases; unmatched junction bases: 9.

The J gene is TRBJ1-6, the V gene TRBV7-9; maybe TRBD1 (6 bases). CDR3 length: 14 residues. Germline CDR1 SEHNR, CDR2 FQNEAQ (reference sequence). V lost 3 bases and J 8 bases, leaving 11 bases between the germline ends. CDR3 DNA: TGTGCCAGCAGCTTTGAGAGGGGGGATTCACCCCTCCACTTT. It codes for CASSFERGDSPLHF.

CDR3 sequence reads: CASQKRPANQPQHF. Here the CDR3 DNA reads TGTGCCAGCCAGAAAAGACCAGCCAATCAGCCCCAGCATTTT. This chain uses TRBV12-3 or TRBV12-4 with TRBJ1-5, with no clear D. Trimming removed 8 bases at V and 3 bases at J, with 14 bases between. The length of the CDR3 is 14 residues.

The chain combines TRBV20-1 with TRBJ2-4, with 8 bases lining up with TRBD1. Germline lookup yields CDR1 DFQATT and CDR2 SNEGSKA (reference sequence). The trim removed 6 bases at V and 9 bases at J, leaving 4 bases unmatched. This CDR3 comprises 11 residues. The CDR3 loop is CSAEGQGIQYF. The CDR3 region has the DNA TGCAGTGCGGAAGGACAGGGCATTCAGTACTTC.

This chain uses TRBV18 with TRBJ2-3; 10 nucleotides align to TRBD2. There are 18 residues in the CDR3. V gave up 5 bases and J gave up 0 bases; unmatched junction bases: 11. CDR1 is KGHSH, CDR2 LQKENI, per germline. CDR3 bases: TGTGCCAGCTCAGTCCTAGCGGGGGCGACCTCTAGCACAGATACGCAGTATTTT. It specifies CASSVLAGATSSTDTQYF.

The chain is built from TRBV28 and TRBJ2-7, with D perhaps matching TRBD1 or TRBD2 (7 bases each). The germline V gene has CDR1 MDHEN and CDR2 SYDVKM. The CDR3 covers 13 residues. Between the trimmed V and J ends, which lost 8 bases and 2 bases, there was a span of 13 bases. CDR3 sequence reads: CASGRGLTYEQYF. CDR3 in DNA: TGTGCCAGCGGGAGGGGGCTGACCTACGAGCAGTACTTC.

This clonotype came up a few times. This sequence joins TRBV9 and TRBJ2-7; 8 nucleotides agree with TRBD2. The CDR3 has 15 amino acids. After removal of 0 bases from V and 0 bases from J, the junction contained 2 bases not matched to a gene. Germline assignment: CDR1 SGDLS and CDR2 YYNGEE. The CDR3 nucleotides read TGTGCCAGCAGCGTAGATGGGACTAGCTCCTACGAGCAGTACTTC. Translated, it gives CASSVDGTSSYEQYF.

The chain employs TRBV4-3 and TRBJ2-5, with TRBD2 matching 9 bases. The germline CDR1 and CDR2 sequences are LGHNA and YSLEER. Trimming removed 6 bases from V and 3 bases from J; junction bases left unmatched: 8. This CDR3 region has 15 residues. Here the CDR3 reads CASSNLAGTEETQYF. The CDR3 DNA is TGCGCCAGCAGTAACCTAGCGGGGACCGAAGAGACCCAGTACTTC.